The 8 T cell receptor beta chains in this list originate from one sample, sequenced in a study of blood T cells in healthy people across ages. Next came a second PCR, run for about 6 to 12 cycles, which used a sample-barcoded 5' primer along with a J-beta primer mix. TCRdb recomputed calls from the 5' RACE reads with MiXCR, one row per CDR3 protein. This sample has 600,000 or so distinct CDR3 sequences, with about 30% found just once. Sequencing was carried out using blood. The receptors here all came from a woman of 80 years or more in good health.

This clonotype was counted ten times or more. The chain employs TRBV5-1 and TRBJ1-1; D unclear. Germline loops: CDR1 SGHRS, CDR2 YFSETQ. V gave up 4 bases and J gave up 0 bases, with 13 bases separating them. The CDR3 runs to 15 residues. The chain's CDR3 is CASSAIPGLNTEAFF. CDR3 nucleotide sequence: TGCGCCAGCAGCGCGATACCGGGCCTGAACACTGAAGCTTTCTTT.

This clonotype was found once. This chain connects TRBV11-2 to TRBJ2-2; D possibly uses TRBD1 or TRBD2 (5 bases each). The CDR3 contains 15 residues. V lost 4 bases, J lost 6 bases, and 15 bases lay in between. Germline CDR1 is SGHAT and CDR2 is FQNNGV. CDR3 residues: CASSSPGPWAGELFF. In DNA form, the CDR3 reads TGTGCCAGCAGCTCTCCGGGACCCTGGGCCGGGGAGCTGTTTTTT.

This clonotype was counted at least ten times. The rearrangement joins TRBV20-1 to TRBJ2-1; TRBD2 matches at 10 bases. V gave up 2 bases and J gave up 2 bases; unmatched junction bases: 3. CDR3 size: 15 residues. From germline, CDR1 is DFQATT and CDR2 SNEGSKA (reference sequence). The CDR3 DNA follows: TGCAGTGCTAGAAAAACTAGCGGGGCCTACAATGAGCAGTTCTTC. Translated, it gives CSARKTSGAYNEQFF.

This clonotype was recorded many times. This chain connects TRBV9 to TRBJ1-2, with D tentatively TRBD1 (6 bases). The CDR3 runs 16 residues. The germline V and J ends were trimmed by 2 bases and 8 bases, with 22 bases remaining between them. Germline CDR1 and CDR2: SGDLS and YYNGEE. For the CDR3, the DNA is TGTGCCAGCAGCGTGGAACCGGGACAAGAAAATAGGGGCTACACCTTC. Amino acid sequence: CASSVEPGQENRGYTF.

The CDR3 protein is CSIRTVRNYGYTF. For the CDR3, the DNA is TGCAGCATACGGACAGTAAGAAATTATGGCTACACCTTC. V and J are TRBV29-1 and TRBJ1-2; a weak D match, TRBD1 (6 bases). Germline loops: CDR1 SQVTM, CDR2 ANQGSEA. The CDR3 is made up of 13 amino acids. V lost 8 bases and J 5 bases, leaving 18 bases between the germline ends.

With respect to this clonotype: One base away lies a much larger clone, so this may be a sequencing read error. This chain connects TRBV29-1 to TRBJ1-1; D perhaps matches TRBD1 (5 bases). Trimming left V 4 bases short and J 7 bases short, with 13 bases between. The germline V gene encodes CDR1 SQVTM and CDR2 ANQGSEA. CDR3 length equals 12 residues. The CDR3 reads CSVVGGAVEAFF. DNA of the CDR3: TGCAGCGTTGTGGGAGGGGCAGTTGAAGCTTTCTTT. The whole variable domain, filled in from reference TRBV29-1 and TRBJ1-1, reads SAVISQKPSRDICQRGTSLTIQCQVDSQVTMMFWYRQQPGQSLTLIATANQGSEATYESGFVIDKFPISRPNLTFSTLTVSNMSPEDSSIYLCSVVGGAVEAFFGQGTRLTVV.

This clonotype was observed many times. This chain connects TRBV28 to TRBJ1-2; 9 bases fit TRBD1. Trimming took 6 bases from V and 8 from J; bases not matched to a gene: 16. The germline V gene has CDR1 MDHEN and CDR2 SYDVKM. This CDR3 has 16 residues. The CDR3 here is CASSITGTGLTRGYTF. The CDR3 DNA sequence: TGTGCCAGCAGCATCACCGGGACAGGGCTTACCCGGGGCTACACCTTC.

This clonotype was detected only a few times. The chain links TRBV6-1 to TRBJ2-4; 11 nucleotides match TRBD1. The V gene end was trimmed by 3 bases and the J gene end by 0 bases; junction bases not matched to a gene: 10. Germline V gene sequence: CDR1 MNHNS, CDR2 SASEGT. The CDR3 covers 19 residues. The DNA of the CDR3 is TGTGCCAGCAGTGAGATCCGAGGACAGGGGGCTATAGCCAAAAACATTCAGTACTTC. The encoded protein is CASSEIRGQGAIAKNIQYF.